This TCR beta chain emerged from a study of blood T cell repertoires in COVID-19. The assay was immunoSEQ multiplex PCR, and TCRdb's table has in-frame clones only and misses some. The sample contains approximately 440,000 clones, about nine tenths of which appear only once. Germline values: CDR1 ENHRY, CDR2 SYGVKD. Trimming took 2 bases from V and 6 from J, leaving 7 bases between them. The CDR3 is 13 amino acids. This chain links TRBV10-3 with TRBJ2-2; perhaps TRBD2 as D (5 bases). The sample was peripheral blood. The TCR sequence derives from a woman in her 50s with COVID-19, enrolled during active disease. The CDR3 region has the DNA TGTGCCATCAGTGAGCGGGGAGCCGGGGAGCTGTTTTTT. Its protein product is CAISERGAGELFF.